This T cell receptor (beta chain) appears in the sequencing data of a study of cytomegalovirus exposure and HLA in healthy donors. Trimming removed 3 bases at V and 2 bases at J, with 9 bases between. Germline CDR1 and CDR2: MDHEN and SYDVKM. The CDR3 totals 14 residues. Comments on this clone: Its antigen is unknown.

The assay was immunoSEQ multiplex PCR, and TCRdb's table has in-frame clones only and misses some. Of about 280,000 clones listed, 85% to 90% are singletons. The study's findings and limits: Most sequenced TCRs were rare (though some public TCRs occurred in many donors). Researchers counted around 180 TCR beta chains as cytomegalovirus-associated.

V gene TRBV28 combines with J gene TRBJ2-3; a weak D match, TRBD2 (6 bases). Sample: PBMCs. This TCR came from a young woman in good health and CMV-seronegative. CDR3 sequence reads: CASSFGGFTDTQYF. The CDR3 DNA follows: TGTGCCAGCAGTTTTGGAGGGTTCACAGATACGCAGTATTTT. The variable domain in full, completed from reference TRBV28 and TRBJ2-3, reads DVKVTQSSRYLVKRTGEKVFLECVQDMDHENMFWYRQDPGLGLRLIYFSYDVKMKEKGDIPEGYSVSREKKERFSLILESASTNQTSMYLCASSFGGFTDTQYFGPGTRLTVL.